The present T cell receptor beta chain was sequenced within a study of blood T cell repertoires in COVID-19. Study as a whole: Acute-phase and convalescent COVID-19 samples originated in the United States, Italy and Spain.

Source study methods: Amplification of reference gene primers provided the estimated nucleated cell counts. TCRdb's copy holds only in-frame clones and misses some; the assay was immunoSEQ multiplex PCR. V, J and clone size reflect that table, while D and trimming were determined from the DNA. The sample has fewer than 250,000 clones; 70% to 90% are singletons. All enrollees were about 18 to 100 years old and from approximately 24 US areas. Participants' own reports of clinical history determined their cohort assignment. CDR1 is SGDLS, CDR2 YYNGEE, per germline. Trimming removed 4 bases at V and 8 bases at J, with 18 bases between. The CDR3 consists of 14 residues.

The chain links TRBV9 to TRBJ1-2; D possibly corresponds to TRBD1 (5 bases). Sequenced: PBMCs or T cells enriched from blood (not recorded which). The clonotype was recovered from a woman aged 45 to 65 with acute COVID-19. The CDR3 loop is CASSYYSAGGGYTF. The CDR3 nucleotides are TGTGCCAGCAGCTACTACTCGGCCGGGGGGGGCTACACCTTC.